Many counts were recorded for the clone carrying this T cell receptor (beta chain). The antigen is unknown. These data originate in a study of T-cell reconstitution after alpha-beta-depleted transplantation in children. The CDR3 is 14 amino acids. The germline V gene encodes CDR1 MNHEY and CDR2 SVGAGI. V lost 6 bases to trimming and J lost 6 bases, with 17 bases between them. Findings of the study overall: Reports say that about two months after transplant, the alpha-beta T cells came out of several hundred graft clones that had expanded. Newly made T cells mostly supplied T-cell counts and diversity one year after transplant. Surviving recipient T cells and thymic progenitors accounted for the high day-60 TCRbeta diversity observed in some patients.

Unique molecular identifiers were used in preparing the TCRbeta library. Via MiXCR, TCRdb re-called the PCR reads, giving one row per CDR3 protein. The table has 44,000 or so distinct CDR3 sequences, 7.5% to 10% seen once. The rearrangement uses TRBV6-5 and TRBJ1-1; D gene ambiguous. The sequenced sample was PBMCs, mostly from graft donor cells, obtained 60 days after TCRalphabeta/CD19-depleted stem cell transplant. This receptor was taken from a male patient between 2 and 10 years old who had a stem cell transplant for chronic granulomatous disease, so the T cells may come from the graft donor. The CDR3 protein is CASSRAEAWAEAFF. CDR3 nucleotides: TGTGCCAGCAGCCGAGCAGAGGCCTGGGCTGAAGCTTTCTTT.